Below are 8 T cell receptor beta chains sequenced from a single sample in a study of blood T cell repertoires in COVID-19. TCRdb's table, derived via immunoSEQ multiplex PCR, lists solely in-frame clones and lacks some. The sample lists 450,000 or so clones; about 90% were seen once. What was sequenced was PBMCs or T cells enriched from blood (not recorded which). The receptors derive from a man younger than 35 who had recovered from COVID-19.

The chain recombines TRBV5-6 with TRBJ2-6, with D possibly TRBD1 on 5 matching bases. The length of the CDR3 is 15 residues. The ends were cut back, 3 bases at V and 1 base at J, with 8 bases in the middle. Germline CDR1 SGHDT, CDR2 YYEEEE. CDR3: CASSSGNSGANVLTF. The DNA for the CDR3 is TGTGCCAGCAGCTCAGGGAATTCTGGGGCCAACGTCCTGACTTTC.

The CDR3 loop is CASSLSGYNSPLHF. The DNA of the CDR3 is TGCGCCAGCAGCTTGTCGGGTTATAATTCACCCCTCCACTTT. The chain links TRBV5-1 to TRBJ1-6, with D uncertain. The germline gives CDR1 SGHRS, CDR2 YFSETQ. V shed 1 base and J shed 4 bases, with 6 bases lying between them. This CDR3 contains 14 residues.

The chain joins TRBV7-3 to TRBJ1-1; D gene unclear. CDR1 is SGHTA and CDR2 is FQGTGA in the germline V gene. This CDR3 is built from 14 residues. Trimming took 4 bases from V and 0 from J, leaving 9 bases between them. In DNA, the CDR3 is TGTGCCAGCAGCTCCAACGGGGTGAACACTGAAGCTTTCTTT. Residues: CASSSNGVNTEAFF. Full variable domain (remainder filled in from reference TRBV7-3 and TRBJ1-1): GAGVSQTPSNKVTEKGKYVELRCDPISGHTALYWYRQSLGQGPEFLIYFQGTGAADDSGLPNDRFFAVRPEGSVSTLKIQRTERGDSAVYLCASSSNGVNTEAFFGQGTRLTVV.

This clone was counted once. The chain uses TRBV9 and TRBJ1-3; 9 bases map to TRBD1. This CDR3 spans 15 amino acids. Germline V gene sequence: CDR1 SGDLS, CDR2 YYNGEE. V dropped 4 bases and J dropped 2; count of bases not matched to a gene: 4. CDR3 sequence: CASSRTGVPGNTIYF. CDR3 nucleotide sequence: TGTGCCAGCAGCCGGACAGGGGTGCCTGGAAACACCATATATTTT.

V usage is TRBV27 and J usage is TRBJ2-3; no clear D gene. Germline CDR1 reads MNHEY; CDR2 reads SMNVEV (reference sequence). V was pared by 3 bases and J by 2 bases, with 6 bases between. This CDR3 region has 13 residues. CDR3 in amino acids: CASSFLDTDTQYF. CDR3 nucleotides: TGTGCCAGCAGTTTCCTAGACACAGATACGCAGTATTTT.

The chain is built from TRBV5-6 and TRBJ2-2; TRBD2 matches 13 bases. The CDR3 has 14 amino acids. With V trimmed by 3 bases and J by 8 bases, 1 base remained unmatched. Germline V CDR1 and CDR2: SGHDT, YYEEEE. CDR3: CASSWGLAGGELFF. CDR3 in DNA: TGTGCCAGCAGCTGGGGACTAGCGGGAGGGGAGCTGTTTTTT.

This clone was detected only once. The chain is built from TRBV5-4 and TRBJ1-2, with D possibly TRBD1 on 6 matching bases. Trimming pared 7 bases from V and 3 bases from J, leaving 10 bases between. The CDR3 totals 12 residues. Germline V gives CDR1 SGHNT, CDR2 YYREEE (reference sequence). The CDR3 sequence: CASRAGDYGYTF. The CDR3 DNA follows: TGTGCCAGCCGCGCAGGGGACTATGGCTACACCTTC. Together with reference TRBV5-4 and TRBJ1-2, the CDR3 gives the full variable domain: ETGVTQSPTHLIKTRGQQVTLRCSSQSGHNTVSWYQQALGQGPQFIFQYYREEENGRGNFPPRFSGLQFPNYSSELNVNALELDDSALYLCASRAGDYGYTFGSGTRLTVV.

The chain couples TRBV3-1 (or the pseudogene TRBV3-2) to TRBJ1-1, with D possibly matching TRBD1 (6 bases). Germline CDR1 LGHDT, CDR2 YNNKEL (reference sequence). The CDR3 extends over 15 amino acids. Trimming took 3 bases from V and 6 from J, leaving 17 bases between them. The CDR3 DNA sequence: TGTGCCAGCAGCCAGGCCCCGGGGGGCGTTGCTGAAGCTTTCTTT. This gives the protein CASSQAPGGVAEAFF.